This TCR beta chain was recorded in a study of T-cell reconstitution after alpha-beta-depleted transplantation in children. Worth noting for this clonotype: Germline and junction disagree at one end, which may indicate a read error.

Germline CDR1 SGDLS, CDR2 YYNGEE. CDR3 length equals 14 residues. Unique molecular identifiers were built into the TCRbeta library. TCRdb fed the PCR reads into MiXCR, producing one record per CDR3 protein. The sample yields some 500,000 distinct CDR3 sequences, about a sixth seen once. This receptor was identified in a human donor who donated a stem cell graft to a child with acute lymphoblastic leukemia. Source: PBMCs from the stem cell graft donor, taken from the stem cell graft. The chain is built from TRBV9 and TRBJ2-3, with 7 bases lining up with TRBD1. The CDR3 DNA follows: TGTGCCAGCAGCGTAGTTCCAGGGACAGATACGCTGTATTTT. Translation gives CASSVVPGTDTLYF.